Listed below are T cell receptor beta chains from one sample, sequenced in a study of Graves' ophthalmopathy and Graves' hyperthyroidism. TCRdb re-called the multiplex PCR reads through MiXCR, storing one row per CDR3 protein. The sample contains 500,000 to 800,000 distinct CDR3 sequences, under 50% of which appear only once. The sequenced sample consisted of peripheral blood. All receptors derive from an adult man with Graves' ophthalmopathy. The CDR3 runs from the conserved cysteine through the conserved F or W. Fields, in order: D gene, clone size, V gene, J gene, CDR3 DNA, CDR3 protein. The D gene is left open where the match is weak. Clone size, where shown, is once, few, many, or a class for clones that have expanded.

TRBD2	.	TRBV19	TRBJ2-1	TGTGCCAGTACCGGGACTAGCGGGTTCAGCTCCTACAATGAGCAGTTCTTC	CASTGTSGFSSYNEQFF
.	few	TRBV20-1	TRBJ2-7	TGCAGTGCTAGGGCGGGGAGGAACTACGAGCAGTACTTC	CSARAGRNYEQYF
TRBD2	many	TRBV2	TRBJ2-7	TGTGCCAGCAGGGGGACTAGCAGCCGCTACGAGCAGTACTTC	CASRGTSSRYEQYF
TRBD1	.	TRBV7-8	TRBJ2-5	TGTGCCAGCAGCCCGAGGGACAGGTCTGAGACCCAGTACTTC	CASSPRDRSETQYF
TRBD1	once	TRBV29-1	TRBJ1-2	TGCAGTGCAGGACAGGACTATGGCTACACCTTC	CSAGQDYGYTF
.	.	TRBV5-1	TRBJ2-5	TGCGCCAGCAGAAGGGGGGCCCGCTCCCAAGAGACCCAGTACTTC	CASRRGARSQETQYF
.	few	TRBV5-1	TRBJ2-7	TGCGCCAGCAGCTTGGCCCGTGGACAGCAGATGACCTACGAGCAGTACTTC	CASSLARGQQMTYEQYF
TRBD1	.	TRBV6-6	TRBJ1-4	TGTGCCAGCAGCCAAGTAAGGGGACAGGGGGCCGCTTGGAAAAGGTTGTTTTTT	CASSQVRGQGAAWKRLFF
.	.	TRBV11-2	TRBJ1-4	TGTGCCAGCAGCTCCCAGGGTCGTGAAAAACTGTTTTTT	CASSSQGREKLFF
.	.	TRBV7-9	TRBJ2-1	TGTGCCAGCAGCTTAGCGGCTCCCCTGGGTGGCGAGCAGTTCTTC	CASSLAAPLGGEQFF
TRBD1	many	TRBV10-3	TRBJ2-5	TGTGCCATCAGTGATCGGGGACAGGGCCAACAAGAGACCCAGTACTTC	CAISDRGQGQQETQYF
.	many	TRBV2	TRBJ2-7	TGTGCCAGCAGGGGGACCAGTACGGTCACCGCCGAGCAGTACTTC	CASRGTSTVTAEQYF
.	once	TRBV25-1	TRBJ1-1	TGTGCCAGCAGTGCTAGACCTATGGACACTGAAGCTTTCTTT	CASSARPMDTEAFF
.	many	TRBV2	TRBJ2-7	TGTGCCAGCTCATACGCCTACGAGCAGTACTTC	CASSYAYEQYF
.	many	TRBV9	TRBJ2-7	TGTGCCAGCAGCTCCGGGACAACTCCTTACGAGCAGTACTTC	CASSSGTTPYEQYF
.	many	TRBV14	TRBJ1-6	TGTGCCAGCAGCCCTTCAGGGCCACCCCTCCACTTT	CASSPSGPPLHF
.	.	TRBV12-3/TRBV12-4	TRBJ2-5	TGTGCCAGCAGTGTCGGCGCATTAGAGACCCAGTACTTC	CASSVGALETQYF
.	.	TRBV7-2	TRBJ1-1	TGTGCCAGCACCCTCCGGGGCCTGGGGTACACTGAAGCTTTCTTT	CASTLRGLGYTEAFF
TRBD1	.	TRBV10-3	TRBJ1-6	TGTGCCATCAGTGAGTCGATCGGGGACAGATATTCACCCCTCCACTTT	CAISESIGDRYSPLHF
.	many	TRBV29-1	TRBJ1-2	TGCAGCGTTGAGGCGACCGAATATGGCTACACCTTC	CSVEATEYGYTF
.	.	TRBV7-8	TRBJ1-5	TGTGCCAGCAGCCTCGGCCCCGGGGAACATCAGCCCCAGCATTTT	CASSLGPGEHQPQHF
.	.	TRBV7-2	TRBJ1-2	TGTGCCAGCACCTTAGCGGGGAACAACTATGGCTACACCTTC	CASTLAGNNYGYTF
TRBD2	few	TRBV20-1	TRBJ2-5	TGCAGTGCTAGAGATGTACTAGCGGGGGGTCCAGAGACCCAGTACTTC	CSARDVLAGGPETQYF
.	many	TRBV9	TRBJ1-6	TGTGCCAGCAGCAGAGCGGCGCCTTATTCACCCCTCCACTTT	CASSRAAPYSPLHF
.	.	TRBV24-1	TRBJ1-2	TGTGCCACCAGTGCCTCGACAGTCAGACCGGGTGGCTACACCTTC	CATSASTVRPGGYTF
TRBD1	.	TRBV7-6	TRBJ1-6	TGTGCCAGCAGCTTGGATAGGACAGGTTTTTCCCCCCTCCACTTT	CASSLDRTGFSPLHF
TRBD1	many	TRBV19	TRBJ1-5	TGTGCCAGTAGTAATCGGACAGGTCTTAGCAATCAGCCCCAGCATTTT	CASSNRTGLSNQPQHF
TRBD1	many	TRBV9	TRBJ2-5	TGTGCCAGCAGCTGGACAGGGGCGGAGACCCAGTACTTC	CASSWTGAETQYF
.	.	TRBV9	TRBJ1-2	TGTGCCAGCAGCACTAGCGGGAGTGCTGGCTACACCTTC	CASSTSGSAGYTF
.	many	TRBV7-9	TRBJ2-1	TGTGCCAGCAGCTCTCTAAATGAGCAGTTCTTC	CASSSLNEQFF
TRBD2	.	TRBV5-1	TRBJ2-5	TGCGCCAGCAGCTTGCCGGGGAGGGTAAACCAAGAGACCCAGTACTTC	CASSLPGRVNQETQYF